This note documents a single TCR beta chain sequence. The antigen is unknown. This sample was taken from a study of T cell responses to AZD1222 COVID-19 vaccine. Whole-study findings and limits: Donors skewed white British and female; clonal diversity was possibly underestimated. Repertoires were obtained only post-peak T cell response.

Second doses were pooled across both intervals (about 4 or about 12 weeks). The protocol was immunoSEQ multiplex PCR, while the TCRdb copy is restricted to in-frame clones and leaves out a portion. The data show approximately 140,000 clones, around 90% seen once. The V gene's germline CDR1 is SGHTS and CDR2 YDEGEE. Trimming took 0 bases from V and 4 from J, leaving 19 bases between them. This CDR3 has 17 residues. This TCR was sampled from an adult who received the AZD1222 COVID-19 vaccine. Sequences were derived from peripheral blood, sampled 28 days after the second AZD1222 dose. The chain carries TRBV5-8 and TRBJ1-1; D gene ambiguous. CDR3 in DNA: TGTGCCAGCAGCTTGGTACGAGGGAGCGGGTCTGGCACTGAAGCTTTCTTT. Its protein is CASSLVRGSGSGTEAFF.